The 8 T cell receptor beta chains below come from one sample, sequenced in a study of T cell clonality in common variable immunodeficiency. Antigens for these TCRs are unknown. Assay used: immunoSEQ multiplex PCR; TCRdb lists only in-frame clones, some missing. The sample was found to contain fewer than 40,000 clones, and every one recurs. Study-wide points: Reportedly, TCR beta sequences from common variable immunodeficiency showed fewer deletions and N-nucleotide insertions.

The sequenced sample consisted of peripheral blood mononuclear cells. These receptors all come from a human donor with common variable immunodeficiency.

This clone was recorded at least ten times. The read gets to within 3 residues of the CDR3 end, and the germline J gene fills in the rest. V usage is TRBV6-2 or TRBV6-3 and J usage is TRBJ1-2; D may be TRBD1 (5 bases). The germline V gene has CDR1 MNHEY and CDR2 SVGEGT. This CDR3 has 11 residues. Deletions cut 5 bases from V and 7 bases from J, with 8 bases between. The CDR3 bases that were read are TGTGCCAGCAGTCAGGGCGGTGGC. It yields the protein CASSQGGG. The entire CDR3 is CASSQGGGYTF.

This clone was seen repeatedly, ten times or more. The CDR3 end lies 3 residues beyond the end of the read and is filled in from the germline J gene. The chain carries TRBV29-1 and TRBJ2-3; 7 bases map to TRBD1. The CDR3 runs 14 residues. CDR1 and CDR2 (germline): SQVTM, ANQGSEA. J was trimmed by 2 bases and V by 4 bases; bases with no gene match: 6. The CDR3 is CSVGGRGITDTQYF. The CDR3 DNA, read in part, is TGCAGCGTTGGTGGCAGGGGGATCACAGATACG.

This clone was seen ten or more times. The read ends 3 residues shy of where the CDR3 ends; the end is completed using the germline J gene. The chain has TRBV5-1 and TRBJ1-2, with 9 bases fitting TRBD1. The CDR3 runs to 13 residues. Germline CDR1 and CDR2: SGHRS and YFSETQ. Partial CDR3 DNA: TGCGCCACCGCCGGGACAGGGAGTTCCGCC. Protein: CATAGTGSSA. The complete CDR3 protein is CATAGTGSSAYTF.

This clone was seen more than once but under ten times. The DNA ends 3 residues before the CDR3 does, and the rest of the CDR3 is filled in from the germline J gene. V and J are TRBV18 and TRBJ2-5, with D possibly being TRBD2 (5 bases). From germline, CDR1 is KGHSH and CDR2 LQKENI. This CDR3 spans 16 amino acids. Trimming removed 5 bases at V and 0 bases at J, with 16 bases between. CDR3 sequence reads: CASSYWAGSYQETQYF. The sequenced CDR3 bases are TGTGCCAGCTCATACTGGGCGGGTTCGTACCAAGAGACC.

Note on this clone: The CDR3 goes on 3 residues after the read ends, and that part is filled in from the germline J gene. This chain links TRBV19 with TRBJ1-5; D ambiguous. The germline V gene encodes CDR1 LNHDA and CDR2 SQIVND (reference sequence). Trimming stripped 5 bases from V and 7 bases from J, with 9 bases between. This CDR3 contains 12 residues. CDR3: CASSFPGQPQHF. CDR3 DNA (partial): TGTGCCAGTAGTTTCCCGGGGCAGCCC. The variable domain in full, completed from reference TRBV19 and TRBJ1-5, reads DGGITQSPKYLFRKEGQNVTLSCEQNLNHDAMYWYRQDPGQGLRLIYYSQIVNDFQKGDIAEGYSVSREKKESFPLTVTSAQKNPTAFYLCASSFPGQPQHFGDGTRLSIL.

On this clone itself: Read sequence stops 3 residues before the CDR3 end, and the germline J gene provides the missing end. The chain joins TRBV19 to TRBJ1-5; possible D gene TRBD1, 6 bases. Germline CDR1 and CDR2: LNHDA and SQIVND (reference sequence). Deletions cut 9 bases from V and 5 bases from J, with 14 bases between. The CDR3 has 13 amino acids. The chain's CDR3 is CASSRGRDQPQHF. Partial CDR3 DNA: TGTGCCAGCTCCAGGGGAAGGGATCAGCCC.

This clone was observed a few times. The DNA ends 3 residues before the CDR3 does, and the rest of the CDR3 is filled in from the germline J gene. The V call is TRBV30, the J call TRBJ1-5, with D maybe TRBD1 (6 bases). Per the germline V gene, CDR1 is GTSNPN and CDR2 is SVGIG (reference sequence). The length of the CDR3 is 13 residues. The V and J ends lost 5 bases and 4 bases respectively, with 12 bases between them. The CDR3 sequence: CAWDKQGNQPQHF. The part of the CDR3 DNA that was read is TGTGCCTGGGACAAACAGGGAAATCAGCCC. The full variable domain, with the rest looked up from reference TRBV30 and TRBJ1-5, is SQTIHQWPATLVQPVGSPLSLECTVEGTSNPNLYWYRQAAGRGLQLLFYSVGIGQISSEVPQNLSASRPQDRQFILSSKKLLLSDSGFYLCAWDKQGNQPQHFGDGTRLSIL.

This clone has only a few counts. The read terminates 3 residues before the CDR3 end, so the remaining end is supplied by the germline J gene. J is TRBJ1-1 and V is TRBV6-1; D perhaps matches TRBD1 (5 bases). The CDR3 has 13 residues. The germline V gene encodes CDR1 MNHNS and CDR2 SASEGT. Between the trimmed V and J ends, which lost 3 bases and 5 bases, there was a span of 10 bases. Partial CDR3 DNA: TGTGCCAGCAGTGACAGGGTAGGAACTGAA. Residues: CASSDRVGTE. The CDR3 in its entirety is CASSDRVGTEAFF.